Each of the 14 T cell receptor beta chains below was sequenced from the same sample in a study of Tregs in tolerant kidney transplant recipients. Profiling relied on immunoSEQ multiplex PCR, and the TCRdb table lists in-frame clones only, not all of them. The sample yields some 88,000 clones, more than 80% seen once. Sequencing used CD8+ T cells from blood. All receptors come from a human donor in good health.

J is TRBJ1-2 and V is TRBV7-2; D perhaps matches TRBD1 (5 bases). The CDR3 runs 14 residues. The germline CDR1 and CDR2 sequences are SGHTA and FQGNSA. V was trimmed by 3 bases and J by 5 bases, leaving 13 bases between them. The CDR3 region has the DNA TGTGCCAGCAGCTTCGGGGCCCAAGGGTATGGCTACACCTTC. Translation: CASSFGAQGYGYTF.

The sample holds a few counts of this clone. The chain recombines TRBV6-4 with TRBJ2-3; D might be TRBD1 (6 bases). Germline CDR1 reads MRHNA; CDR2 reads SNTAGT. The CDR3 has 15 amino acids. The ends were cut back, 0 bases at V and 0 bases at J, with 7 bases in the middle. DNA for the CDR3: TGTGCCAGCAGTGACTCTAGGGGGAGCACAGATACGCAGTATTTT. Its translation is CASSDSRGSTDTQYF.

The CDR3 loop reads CASSLPTDRISGANVLTF. In nucleotides, the CDR3 is TGTGCCAGCAGCTTACCCACGGACAGGATCTCTGGGGCCAACGTCCTGACTTTC. V is TRBV7-9 and J is TRBJ2-6; 7 bases align to TRBD1. Germline V gene data show CDR1 as SEHNR and CDR2 as FQNEAQ (reference sequence). The V and J ends lost 2 bases and 0 bases, in that order; junction bases with no gene match: 7. This CDR3 has 18 residues.

V and J are TRBV7-3 and TRBJ2-1, with D maybe TRBD1 (5 bases). In germline, CDR1 is SGHTA, CDR2 FQGTGA. The CDR3 loop spans 14 amino acids. V was cut by 1 base and J by 8 bases, with 12 bases left in between. The CDR3 coding sequence is TGTGCCAGCAGCTTAAGGGCCTGGGGCGATGAGCAGTTCTTC. Translating gives CASSLRAWGDEQFF.

This sequence joins TRBV27 and TRBJ2-1; 13 nucleotides align to TRBD2. V lost 5 bases to trimming and J lost 7 bases; unmatched junction nucleotides: 11. The CDR3 length is 17 residues. The germline gives CDR1 MNHEY, CDR2 SMNVEV (reference sequence). The CDR3 DNA follows: TGTGCCAGCAGTCTCCATACTAGCGGGGGGGCAGGGAATGAGCAGTTCTTC. Protein: CASSLHTSGGAGNEQFF.

The chain uses TRBV4-1 and TRBJ1-5, with 8 bases fitting TRBD1. J gave up 6 bases and V 2 bases, and 9 bases lay outside the gene matches. This CDR3 region has 16 residues. Germline V lookup: CDR1 MGHRA, CDR2 YSYEKL. The CDR3 DNA follows: TGCGCCAGCAGCCAACCAGACAGGGGAAGGGTTCAGCCCCAGCATTTT. Protein product: CASSQPDRGRVQPQHF.

In its sample, this clone was seen once. V is TRBV27 and J is TRBJ2-1; D might be TRBD1 (6 bases). Germline CDR1 is MNHEY and CDR2 is SMNVEV (reference sequence). The CDR3 totals 12 residues. Trimming removed 5 bases at V and 10 bases at J, with 12 bases between. The CDR3 nucleotides are TGTGCCAGCAGTCAGGGGCACAGGGAGCAGTTCTTC. This translates into CASSQGHREQFF.

V and J are TRBV6-5 and TRBJ1-2, with D unresolved. Germline lookup yields CDR1 MNHEY and CDR2 SVGAGI. This CDR3 has 13 residues. V lost 5 bases, J lost 8 bases, and 15 bases lay in between. The CDR3: CASSDSSAWGYTF. CDR3 in DNA: TGTGCCAGCAGTGATTCCAGCGCCTGGGGCTACACCTTC.

The chain couples TRBV2 to TRBJ2-3; TRBD2 agrees at 11 bases. Trimming took 6 bases from V and 6 from J; bases not matched to a gene: 14. The germline CDR1 and CDR2 sequences are SNHLY and FYNNEI. The CDR3 extends over 17 amino acids. In DNA form, the CDR3 reads TGTGCCAGCAGCTCATTGGAGGAACTAGCGGGAGCTGATACGCAGTATTTT. Translating gives CASSSLEELAGADTQYF.

This clone was picked up a small number of times. This chain joins TRBV27 and TRBJ1-5; 9 bases fit TRBD1. The CDR3 consists of 14 residues. Germline V gene sequence: CDR1 MNHEY, CDR2 SMNVEV (reference sequence). V lost 6 bases to trimming and J lost 7 bases; unmatched junction nucleotides: 7. As DNA, the CDR3 is TGTGCCAGCAGGCGGGAGGGGACAGGGCAGCCCCAGCATTTT. It codes for CASRREGTGQPQHF.

The genes are TRBV13 and TRBJ2-7; D call uncertain. V was shortened by 0 bases and J by 4 bases, with 4 bases between the two germline ends. CDR1 and CDR2 from the germline V gene are PRHDT and FYEKMQ (reference sequence). The CDR3 is 12 residues long. CDR3 DNA: TGTGCCAGCAGCTTAGGCCGATACGAGCAGTACTTC. Its protein is CASSLGRYEQYF.

The V call is TRBV27, the J call TRBJ2-2, with D perhaps TRBD1 or TRBD2 (5 bases each). The germline CDR1 and CDR2 sequences are MNHEY and SMNVEV (reference sequence). The V end lost 0 bases, the J end lost 1 base, and 12 bases lay between the germline ends. This CDR3 spans 17 amino acids. The CDR3 loop is CASSLSEQDWNTGELFF. Written as DNA, the CDR3 is TGTGCCAGCAGTTTATCTGAACAGGACTGGAACACCGGGGAGCTGTTTTTT.

To note about this clone: At one end, the junction sequence differs from germline, possibly due to a read error. The chain combines TRBV15 with TRBJ2-2; TRBD1 might be the D (5 bases). The CDR3 consists of 14 residues. CDR1 is LNHNV and CDR2 is YYDKDF in the germline V gene (reference sequence). As DNA, the CDR3 is TGTGCCACCAGCAGGACAGAGGACACGGGGGAGCTGTTTTTT. Translation: CATSRTEDTGELFF.

The gene calls are TRBV7-8 and TRBJ2-5; tentative D call: TRBD2 (5 bases). CDR1 and CDR2 from the germline V gene are SGHVS and FQNEAQ. The germline V and J ends were trimmed by 2 bases and 5 bases, with 18 bases remaining between them. The CDR3 is 16 residues long. CDR3 sequence reads: CASSLFQAPEEETQYF. The CDR3 DNA reads TGTGCCAGCAGCTTATTCCAGGCCCCGGAGGAGGAGACCCAGTACTTC. The variable domain in full, with the rest retrieved from reference TRBV7-8 and TRBJ2-5, is GAGVSQSPRYKVAKRGQDVALRCDPISGHVSLFWYQQALGQGPEFLTYFQNEAQLDKSGLPSDRFFAERPEGSVSTLKIQRTQQEDSAVYLCASSLFQAPEEETQYFGPGTRLLVL.